The count of the clone carrying this T cell receptor beta chain is one. The sample originates from a study of tumor-infiltrating lymphocytes in localized non-small cell lung cancer. Using immunoSEQ multiplex PCR, the repertoire was profiled, and TCRdb retains in-frame clones only, with some absent. The table shows 13,000 or so clones, with 65% to 85% occurring only once. V was clipped by 1 base and J by 7 bases, with 14 bases between them. The V gene's germline CDR1 is GTSNPN and CDR2 SVGIG (reference sequence). This CDR3 region has 14 residues. The receptor was derived from a human donor with non-small cell lung cancer. Sequenced material: lung tumor tissue. The rearrangement links TRBV30 to TRBJ2-1, with D possibly being TRBD1 or TRBD2 (5 bases each). CDR3 nucleotides: TGTGCCTGGAGTGGGCAGATCGGGGCAAATGAGCAGTTCTTC. Translated: CAWSGQIGANEQFF.